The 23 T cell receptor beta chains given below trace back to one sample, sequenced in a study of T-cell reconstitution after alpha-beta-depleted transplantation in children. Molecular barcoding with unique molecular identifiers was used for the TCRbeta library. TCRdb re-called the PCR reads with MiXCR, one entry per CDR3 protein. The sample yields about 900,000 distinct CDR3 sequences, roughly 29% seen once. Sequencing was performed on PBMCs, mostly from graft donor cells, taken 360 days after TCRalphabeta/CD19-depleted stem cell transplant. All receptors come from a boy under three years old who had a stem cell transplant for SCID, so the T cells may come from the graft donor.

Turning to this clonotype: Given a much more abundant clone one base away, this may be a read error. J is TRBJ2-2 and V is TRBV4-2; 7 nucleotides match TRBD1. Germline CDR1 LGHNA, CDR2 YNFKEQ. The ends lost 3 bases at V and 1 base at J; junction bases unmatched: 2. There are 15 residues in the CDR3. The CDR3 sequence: CASSQWTGNTGELFF. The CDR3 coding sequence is TGTGCCAGCAGCCAGTGGACAGGGAACACCGGGGAGCTGTTTTTT.

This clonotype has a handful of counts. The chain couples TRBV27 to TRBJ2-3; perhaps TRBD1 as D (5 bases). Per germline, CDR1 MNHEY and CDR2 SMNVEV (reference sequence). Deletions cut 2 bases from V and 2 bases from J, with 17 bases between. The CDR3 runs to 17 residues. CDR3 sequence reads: CASSLNRLGALTDTQYF. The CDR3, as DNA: TGTGCCAGCAGTTTAAACCGCCTAGGGGCCCTCACAGATACGCAGTATTTT.

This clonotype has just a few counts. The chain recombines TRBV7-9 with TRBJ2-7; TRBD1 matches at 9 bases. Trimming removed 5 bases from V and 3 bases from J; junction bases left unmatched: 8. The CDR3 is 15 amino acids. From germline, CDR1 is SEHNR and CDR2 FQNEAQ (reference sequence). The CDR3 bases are TGTGCCAGCAGCGGGACAGGGATCTTGGGCTACGAGCAGTACTTC. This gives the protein CASSGTGILGYEQYF.

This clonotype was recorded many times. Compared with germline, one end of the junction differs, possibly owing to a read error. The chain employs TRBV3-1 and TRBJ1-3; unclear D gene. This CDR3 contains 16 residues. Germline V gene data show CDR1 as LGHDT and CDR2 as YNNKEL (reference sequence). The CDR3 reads CASSLGVRLAGDTIYF. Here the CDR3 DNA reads TGTGCCAGCAGCCTTGGGGTCCGGTTGGCTGGAGACACCATATATTTT.

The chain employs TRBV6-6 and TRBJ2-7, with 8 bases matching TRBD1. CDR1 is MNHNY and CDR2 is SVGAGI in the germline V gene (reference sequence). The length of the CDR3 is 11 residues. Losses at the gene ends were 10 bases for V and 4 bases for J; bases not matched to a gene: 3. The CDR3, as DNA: TGTGCCACTGGGACAGGATACGAGCAGTACTTC. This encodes CATGTGYEQYF.

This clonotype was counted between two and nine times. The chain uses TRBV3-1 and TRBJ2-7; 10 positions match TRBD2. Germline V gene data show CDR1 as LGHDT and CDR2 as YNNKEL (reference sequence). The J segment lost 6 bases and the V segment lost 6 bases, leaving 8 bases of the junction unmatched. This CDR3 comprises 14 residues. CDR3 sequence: CASRRAGGPFEQYF. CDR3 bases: TGTGCCAGCAGGCGAGCGGGGGGGCCTTTCGAGCAGTACTTC.

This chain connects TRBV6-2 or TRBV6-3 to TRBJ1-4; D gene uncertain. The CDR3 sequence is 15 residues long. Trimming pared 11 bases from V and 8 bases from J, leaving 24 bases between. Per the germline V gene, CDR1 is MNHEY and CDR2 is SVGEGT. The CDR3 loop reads CAASDSTLLWEKLFF. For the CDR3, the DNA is TGTGCCGCCTCGGATTCGACTCTTCTCTGGGAAAAACTGTTTTTT.

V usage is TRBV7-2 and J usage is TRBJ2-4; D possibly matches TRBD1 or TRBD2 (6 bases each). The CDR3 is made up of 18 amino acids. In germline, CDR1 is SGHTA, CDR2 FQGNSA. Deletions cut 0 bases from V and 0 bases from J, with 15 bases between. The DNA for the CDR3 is TGTGCCAGCAGCTTAGCGATAAGGGGGGCCCTAGCCAAAAACATTCAGTACTTC. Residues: CASSLAIRGALAKNIQYF. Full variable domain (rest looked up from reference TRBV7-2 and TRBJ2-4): GAGVSQSPSNKVTEKGKDVELRCDPISGHTALYWYRQSLGQGLEFLIYFQGNSAPDKSGLPSDRFSAERTGGSVSTLTIQRTQQEDSAVYLCASSLAIRGALAKNIQYFGAGTRLSVL.

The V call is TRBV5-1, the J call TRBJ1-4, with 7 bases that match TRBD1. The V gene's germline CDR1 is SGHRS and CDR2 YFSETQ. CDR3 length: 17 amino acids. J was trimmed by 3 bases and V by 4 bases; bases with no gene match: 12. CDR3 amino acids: CASSGGDRERANEKLFF. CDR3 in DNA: TGCGCCAGCAGCGGAGGAGACAGGGAACGGGCTAATGAAAAACTGTTTTTT.

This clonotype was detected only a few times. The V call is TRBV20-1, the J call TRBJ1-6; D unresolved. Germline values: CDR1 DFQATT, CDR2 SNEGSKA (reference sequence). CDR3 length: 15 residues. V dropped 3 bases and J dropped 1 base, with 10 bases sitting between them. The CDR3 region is CSASVFGSYNSPLHF. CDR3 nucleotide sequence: TGCAGTGCTAGTGTATTTGGATCCTATAATTCACCCCTCCACTTT.

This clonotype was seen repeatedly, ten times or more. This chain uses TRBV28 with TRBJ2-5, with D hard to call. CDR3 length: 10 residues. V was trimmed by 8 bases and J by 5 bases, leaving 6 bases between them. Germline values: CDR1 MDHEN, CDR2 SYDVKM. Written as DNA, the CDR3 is TGTGCCAGCCTCGGGGAGACCCAGTACTTC. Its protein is CASLGETQYF.

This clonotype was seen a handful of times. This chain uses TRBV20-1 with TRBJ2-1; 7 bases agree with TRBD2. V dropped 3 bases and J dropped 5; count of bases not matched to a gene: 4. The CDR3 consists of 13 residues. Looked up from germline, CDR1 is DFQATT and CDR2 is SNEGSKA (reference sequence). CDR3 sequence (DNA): TGCAGTGCTAGGGACGGGGGGAACAATGAGCAGTTCTTC. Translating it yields CSARDGGNNEQFF.

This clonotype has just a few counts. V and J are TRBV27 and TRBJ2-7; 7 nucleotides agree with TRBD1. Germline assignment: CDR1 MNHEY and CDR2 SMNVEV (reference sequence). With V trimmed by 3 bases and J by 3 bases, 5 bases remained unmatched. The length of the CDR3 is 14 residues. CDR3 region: CASSLTGNIYEQYF. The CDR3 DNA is TGTGCCAGCAGTTTGACAGGGAATATCTACGAGCAGTACTTC.

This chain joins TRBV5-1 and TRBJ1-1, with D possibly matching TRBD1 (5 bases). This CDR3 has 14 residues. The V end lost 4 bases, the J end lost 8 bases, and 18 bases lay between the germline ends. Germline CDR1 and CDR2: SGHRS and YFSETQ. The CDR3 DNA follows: TGCGCCAGCAGCGGGGCGGGTCGAGTATCAGAAGCTTTCTTT. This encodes CASSGAGRVSEAFF.

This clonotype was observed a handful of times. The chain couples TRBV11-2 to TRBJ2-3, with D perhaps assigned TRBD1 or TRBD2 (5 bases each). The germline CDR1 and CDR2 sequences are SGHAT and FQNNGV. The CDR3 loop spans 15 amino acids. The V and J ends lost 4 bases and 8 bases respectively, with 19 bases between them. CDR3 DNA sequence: TGTGCCAGCAGCTCCTCCGGGACGGGCGGCGGTACGCAGTATTTT. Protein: CASSSSGTGGGTQYF.

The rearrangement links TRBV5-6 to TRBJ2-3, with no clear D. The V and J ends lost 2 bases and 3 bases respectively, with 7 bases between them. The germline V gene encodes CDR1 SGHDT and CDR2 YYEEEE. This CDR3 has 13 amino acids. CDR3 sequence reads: CASSFYRTDTQYF. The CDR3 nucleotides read TGTGCCAGCAGCTTCTACAGAACAGATACGCAGTATTTT.

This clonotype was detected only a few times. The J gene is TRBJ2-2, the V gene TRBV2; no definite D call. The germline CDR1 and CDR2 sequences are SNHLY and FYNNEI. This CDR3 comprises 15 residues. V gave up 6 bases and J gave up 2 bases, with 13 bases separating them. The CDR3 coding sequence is TGTGCCAGCAGCCTCACCGACGGAAACACCGGGGAGCTGTTTTTT. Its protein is CASSLTDGNTGELFF. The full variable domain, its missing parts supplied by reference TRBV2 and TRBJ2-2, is EPEVTQTPSHQVTQMGQEVILRCVPISNHLYFYWYRQILGQKVEFLVSFYNNEISEKSEIFDDQFSVERPDGSNFTLKIRSTKLEDSAMYFCASSLTDGNTGELFFGEGSRLTVL.

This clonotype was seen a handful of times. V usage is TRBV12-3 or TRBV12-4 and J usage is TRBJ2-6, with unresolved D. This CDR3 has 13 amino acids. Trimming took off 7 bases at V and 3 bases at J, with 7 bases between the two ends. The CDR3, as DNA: TGTGCCAGCACCCCTTATGGGGCCAACGTCCTGACTTTC. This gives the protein CASTPYGANVLTF.

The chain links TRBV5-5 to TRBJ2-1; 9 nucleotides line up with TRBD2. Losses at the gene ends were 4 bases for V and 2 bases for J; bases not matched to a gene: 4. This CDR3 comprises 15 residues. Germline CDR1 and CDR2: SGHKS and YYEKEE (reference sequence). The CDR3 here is CASSGRLAAYNEQFF. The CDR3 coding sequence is TGTGCCAGCAGCGGTCGACTAGCGGCCTACAATGAGCAGTTCTTC.

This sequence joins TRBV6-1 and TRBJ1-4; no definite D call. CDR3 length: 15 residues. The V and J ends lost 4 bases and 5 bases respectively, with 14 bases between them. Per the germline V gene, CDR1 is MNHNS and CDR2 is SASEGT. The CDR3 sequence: CASSVGRGGNEKLFF. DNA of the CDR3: TGTGCCAGCAGTGTAGGCCGGGGAGGAAATGAAAAACTGTTTTTT.

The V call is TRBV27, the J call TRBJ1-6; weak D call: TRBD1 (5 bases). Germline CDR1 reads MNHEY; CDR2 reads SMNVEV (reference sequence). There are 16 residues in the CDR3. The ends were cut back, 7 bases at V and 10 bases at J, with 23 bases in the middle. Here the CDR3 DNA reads TGTGCCAGCACTCTTTATACGGCAGGGCAAAACTCACCCCTCCACTTT. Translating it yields CASTLYTAGQNSPLHF.

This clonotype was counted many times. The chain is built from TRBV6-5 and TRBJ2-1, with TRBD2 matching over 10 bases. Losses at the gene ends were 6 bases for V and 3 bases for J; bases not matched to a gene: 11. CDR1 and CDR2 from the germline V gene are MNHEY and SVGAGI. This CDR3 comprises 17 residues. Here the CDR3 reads CASRLPRSGGVYNEQFF. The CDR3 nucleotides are TGTGCCAGCAGGTTACCCCGGAGCGGGGGGGTCTACAATGAGCAGTTCTTC.

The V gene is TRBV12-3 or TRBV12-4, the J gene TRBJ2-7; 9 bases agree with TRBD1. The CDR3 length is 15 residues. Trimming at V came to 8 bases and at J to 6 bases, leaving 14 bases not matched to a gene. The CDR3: CASRRTWTGEIEQYF. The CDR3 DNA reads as TGTGCCAGCCGTCGTACCTGGACAGGGGAAATCGAGCAGTACTTC.